This T cell receptor (beta chain) was recovered during a study of regulatory T cells in long-lasting Graves disease. For the study at large: Antithyroid drug exposure in newly diagnosed Graves' patients had lasted under 3 months.

Trimming took 5 bases from V and 0 from J, leaving 7 bases between them. The length of the CDR3 is 14 residues. Germline CDR1 and CDR2: LGHDT and YNNKEL (reference sequence). This clonotype was counted at least ten times. Time point in this sample: newly diagnosed GD, antithyroid drugs for less than 3 months. From PBMCs, RNA was extracted and then used to make the TCR library. Patients met American Thyroid Association criteria for Graves' disease. An endocrinology department located in Xi'an, China, was where the patients came from. Construction of the TCR beta libraries employed iRepertoire HTBI primers in conjunction with Arm-PCR of CDR3 regions. TCRdb re-called the multiplex PCR reads through MiXCR, storing one row per CDR3 protein. This table holds under 300,000 distinct CDR3 sequences, about 20% found once. This same sample was also taken into another study, of T cells in Graves' hyperthyroidism and ophthalmopathy. That publication notes: Exclusion of patients followed from uncontrolled infection, other autoimmune disease, pregnancy or lactation.

This sample comprised peripheral blood mononuclear cells (PBMCs), obtained at new diagnosis, from a patient treated with antithyroid drugs. The sequence was collected from a woman between 25 and 40 years old with Graves disease. The chain couples TRBV3-1 to TRBJ2-2; D gene unclear. The CDR3 nucleotides read TGTGCCAGCAGCGGGTATTCGAACACCGGGGAGCTGTTTTTT. Its translation: CASSGYSNTGELFF.